The text below deals with one TCR beta chain. The sample originates from a study of blood T cell repertoires in COVID-19. Study summary: T cells, B-cell-depleted T cells, or PBMCs supplied cDNA or gDNA.

Original processing notes: Estimation of nucleated cell counts was performed using reference gene primer amplification. The table came from immunoSEQ multiplex PCR; TCRdb's copy has only in-frame clones and leaves some out. V, J and clone size are taken as reported in that table, and D and trimming were inferred from the DNA itself. The repertoire holds under 150,000 clones, with roughly three quarters as singletons. The clonotype originates from a man aged 60-69 years with acute or convalescent COVID-19. The sequenced material came from peripheral blood.

Written as DNA, the CDR3 is TGTGCCAGCAGTGAATTAGGTAGCGGGAGGGTGCAGACCCAGTACTTC. Protein sequence: CASSELGSGRVQTQYF. The chain links TRBV6-1 to TRBJ2-5; 11 nucleotides line up with TRBD2. This CDR3 is built from 16 residues. J gave up 6 bases and V 2 bases, and 8 bases lay outside the gene matches. Germline V lookup: CDR1 MNHNS, CDR2 SASEGT.